Described below is a single T cell receptor beta chain sequence and its context. The antigen is not known. This sample stems from a study of beta chain features in type 1 diabetes. Germline assignment: CDR1 SGHTA and CDR2 FQGNSA. Trimming cost V 3 bases and J 1 base, with 13 bases left between them. The CDR3 contains 15 residues. cDNA synthesis used the whole RNA isolate, giving expressed TCRB sequences. Several million reads were obtained on average from naive, central memory and regulatory T cell samples. Sequencing was performed with immunoSEQ multiplex PCR; in TCRdb, only in-frame clones are kept and a portion is missing. The sample consists of approximately 730,000 clones, roughly 13% of them appearing once. Overall study results and limits: Patients with Type 1 diabetes showed moderately but significantly shorter TCRB CDR3s in all four CD4+ subsets.

Sorting based on CD45RO/CCR7/CD25/CD127/CD95/CD27 separated CD4+ naive, central memory, regulatory and stem cell-like memory cells. The chain uses TRBV7-2 and TRBJ2-7; D is possibly TRBD2 (6 bases). Specimen: naive CD4+ T cells from blood. The receptor comes from a man younger than 35 with type 1 diabetes. In DNA, the CDR3 is TGTGCCAGCAGCTTTGGTACCGGACTATCCTACGAGCAGTACTTC. It yields the protein CASSFGTGLSYEQYF. The variable domain in full, with the rest retrieved from reference TRBV7-2 and TRBJ2-7, is GAGVSQSPSNKVTEKGKDVELRCDPISGHTALYWYRQSLGQGLEFLIYFQGNSAPDKSGLPSDRFSAERTGGSVSTLTIQRTQQEDSAVYLCASSFGTGLSYEQYFGPGTRLTVT.